A single TCR beta chain is shown here with its context. Its antigen is not known. This record belongs to a study of cytomegalovirus exposure and HLA in healthy donors. Study results and caveats: In a later analysis, specific HLA alleles were associated with around 17,000 TCR beta sequences at a 0.05 false discovery rate. According to the study, 150 to 200 TCR beta chains were cytomegalovirus-associated.

The PCR was carried out with 60 Vbeta primers and 13 Jbeta primers. Clones were sequenced by immunoSEQ multiplex PCR, and TCRdb holds only the in-frame ones, with some missing. The sample has 100,000 to 150,000 clones, roughly 73% seen once. The CDR3 length is 18 residues. Germline trimming cut 0 bases from V and 5 bases from J; bases unmatched to any gene: 15. Germline loops: CDR1 MGHRA, CDR2 YSYEKL. The receptor's source is a man aged 55 to 70 in good health and CMV-seropositive. Source material: PBMCs. The V gene is TRBV4-1, the J gene TRBJ1-2, with TRBD1 matching 7 bases. The CDR3 loop reads CASSQELMQGGIWYGYTF. The DNA of the CDR3 is TGCGCCAGCAGCCAAGAGCTTATGCAGGGGGGTATTTGGTATGGCTACACCTTC.